Shown below are 21 T cell receptor beta chains from a single sample sequenced in a study of CXCR3-negative and CXCR3-positive naive CD8 T cells. The authors prepared UMI-labeled TRB cDNA libraries by 5' RACE. TCRdb reanalyzed the 5' RACE reads and collapses them to one entry per CDR3 protein, without DNA. The sample data list 130,000 or so distinct CDR3 sequences. Sequenced input: naive CXCR3- CD8+ T cells from blood. The subset denotes: CD45RO-CCR7+CD27+CD95- naive CD8+ T cells lacking CXCR3 (TNR3-). These TCRs come from a human donor in good health. Some clones in this sample may be carry-over from other donors' samples.

This rearrangement joins TRBV2 to TRBJ2-1; without DNA, the TCRdb call of TRBD2 cannot be checked. Germline CDR1 SNHLY, CDR2 FYNNEI. The CDR3 loop spans 11 amino acids. The CDR3 is CASSEGLEQFF.

V gene TRBV19 combines with J gene TRBJ2-2; no DNA is available, so the TRBD2 call from TCRdb remains unchecked. CDR1 and CDR2 from the germline V gene are LNHDA and SQIVND (reference sequence). The CDR3 loop spans 15 amino acids. CDR3 region: CASSEGLPNTGELFF.

The chain combines TRBV27 with TRBJ2-3; checking the TCRdb D call of TRBD1 is not possible without DNA. Germline V gene data show CDR1 as MNHEY and CDR2 as SMNVEV (reference sequence). This CDR3 has 14 amino acids. The CDR3 reads CATRGRGMTDTQYF.

J is TRBJ2-7 and V is TRBV7-2; no DNA is available, so the TRBD1 call from TCRdb remains unchecked. The CDR3 length is 15 residues. Germline V gene lookup returns CDR1 SGHTA and CDR2 FQGNSA. Here the CDR3 reads CASSLGLAPTYEQYF.

The rearrangement links TRBV28 to TRBJ2-7; TCRdb names TRBD2, which stays unverified in the absence of DNA. Germline V gene data show CDR1 as MDHEN and CDR2 as SYDVKM. The CDR3 length is 14 residues. CDR3 loop: CASGKLGLNYEQYF.

The V and J genes are TRBV7-9 and TRBJ1-2; TCRdb reports TRBD1, a call that lacks DNA to check it against. Per germline, CDR1 SEHNR and CDR2 FQNEAQ (reference sequence). The CDR3 is made up of 16 amino acids. The CDR3 loop is CASSLGGQGVDYGYTF.

The chain links TRBV5-5 to TRBJ2-1; lacking DNA, the TRBD2 call made by TCRdb goes unchecked. Germline lookup yields CDR1 SGHKS and CDR2 YYEKEE (reference sequence). This CDR3 spans 22 amino acids. CDR3 protein: CASSPGLVGLAGTGGVYNEQFF.

The V and J genes are TRBV15 and TRBJ2-7; there is no DNA to check the TCRdb D call of TRBD2. The CDR3 runs 15 residues. In germline, CDR1 is LNHNV, CDR2 YYDKDF (reference sequence). This CDR3 reads CATSRVEASTYEQYF.

The CDR3 loop reads CSVEREDSIETQYF. The chain employs TRBV29-1 and TRBJ2-5. CDR1 SQVTM and CDR2 ANQGSEA come from the germline V gene. The CDR3 is 14 amino acids.

The chain is built from TRBV5-5 and TRBJ2-2; with no DNA, the TCRdb D assignment of TRBD2 cannot be verified. Germline CDR1 reads SGHKS; CDR2 reads YYEKEE (reference sequence). The CDR3 is 16 amino acids. This chain's CDR3 is CASSPGLTLNTGELFF.

This rearrangement joins TRBV5-1 to TRBJ2-7; the D call from TCRdb, TRBD2, cannot be confirmed without DNA. The CDR3 totals 14 residues. The germline gives CDR1 SGHRS, CDR2 YFSETQ. The CDR3 spells CASSLGVAGYEQYF.

CDR3 amino acids: CASSYSTSRNSYEQYF. This rearrangement joins TRBV6-2 or TRBV6-3 to TRBJ2-7. This CDR3 has 16 amino acids. Germline V gene sequence: CDR1 MNHEY, CDR2 SVGEGT.

This chain joins TRBV5-1 and TRBJ2-1; TCRdb picks TRBD2, but there is no DNA to check that call. The CDR3 has 21 residues. Germline V lookup: CDR1 SGHRS, CDR2 YFSETQ. This CDR3 is CASSTNPPGLAGYSSYNEQFF.

The CDR3 sequence: CASSSLTYNEQFF. The chain combines TRBV12-3 or TRBV12-4 with TRBJ2-1. The CDR3 spans 13 residues.

V and J are TRBV13 and TRBJ1-1. The CDR3 has 14 residues. Germline assignment: CDR1 PRHDT and CDR2 FYEKMQ (reference sequence). CDR3 protein: CASSLSLEGAVAFF.

V is TRBV5-1 and J is TRBJ1-2; TCRdb indicates TRBD1, and absent DNA this call remains unverified. CDR1 is SGHRS and CDR2 is YFSETQ in the germline V gene. The CDR3 covers 15 residues. CDR3 protein: CASSLAWVPGDGHTF.

The chain joins TRBV7-9 to TRBJ2-3; TCRdb's D call, TRBD2, is unchecked because there is no DNA. From germline, CDR1 is SEHNR and CDR2 FQNEAQ (reference sequence). This CDR3 has 14 residues. CDR3 region: CASSSPRRKDTQYF.

The chain uses TRBV29-1 and TRBJ2-7; TCRdb's D gene call, TRBD2, goes unchecked for lack of DNA. Germline V gene sequence: CDR1 SQVTM, CDR2 ANQGSEA. This CDR3 comprises 14 residues. CDR3 residues: CSVAIAGALYEQYF.

The CDR3 sequence is CASSRTGDSYEQYF. The J gene is TRBJ2-7, the V gene TRBV4-1; TCRdb returns TRBD1, unconfirmable since there is no DNA. Germline lookup yields CDR1 MGHRA and CDR2 YSYEKL. This CDR3 has 14 amino acids.

The chain employs TRBV7-2 and TRBJ1-2. The CDR3 sequence is 15 residues long. Germline CDR1 is SGHTA and CDR2 is FQGNSA. CDR3 in amino acids: CASSLGPTPNYGYTF. The variable domain in full, completed from reference TRBV7-2 and TRBJ1-2, reads GAGVSQSPSNKVTEKGKDVELRCDPISGHTALYWYRQSLGQGLEFLIYFQGNSAPDKSGLPSDRFSAERTGGSVSTLTIQRTQQEDSAVYLCASSLGPTPNYGYTFGSGTRLTVV.

The chain employs TRBV29-1 and TRBJ1-2; TCRdb's D call of TRBD1 is untestable without DNA. This CDR3 region has 15 residues. The germline CDR1 and CDR2 sequences are SQVTM and ANQGSEA. The CDR3 sequence is CSVEPRDSEFYGYTF.